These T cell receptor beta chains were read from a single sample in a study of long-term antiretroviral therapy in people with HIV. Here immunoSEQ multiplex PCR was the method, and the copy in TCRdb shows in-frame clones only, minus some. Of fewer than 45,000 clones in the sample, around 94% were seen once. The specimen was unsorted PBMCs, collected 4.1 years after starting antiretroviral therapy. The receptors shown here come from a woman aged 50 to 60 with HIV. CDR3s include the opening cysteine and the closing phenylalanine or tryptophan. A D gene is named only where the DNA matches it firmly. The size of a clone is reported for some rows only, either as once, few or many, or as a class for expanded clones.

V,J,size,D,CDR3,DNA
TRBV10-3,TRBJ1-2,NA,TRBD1,CAITEDRGLYGYTF,TGTGCCATCACAGAGGACAGGGGGCTCTATGGCTACACCTTC
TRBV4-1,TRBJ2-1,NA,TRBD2,CASSQEAGGHNEQFF,TGCGCCAGCAGCCAAGAAGCGGGGGGGCACAATGAGCAGTTCTTC
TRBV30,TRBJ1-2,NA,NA,CAWTSGGHYGYTF,TGTGCCTGGACCAGCGGTGGGCACTATGGCTACACCTTC
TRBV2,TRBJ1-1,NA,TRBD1,CASSETGRGTEAFF,TGTGCCAGCAGCGAGACAGGGAGGGGAACTGAAGCTTTCTTT
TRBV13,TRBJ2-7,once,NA,CASSLGRGLQYEQYF,TGTGCCAGCAGCTTGGGGCGGGGGCTACAATACGAGCAGTACTTC
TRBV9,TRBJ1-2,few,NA,CASSVGSGFGYTF,TGTGCCAGCAGCGTAGGGTCTGGGTTTGGCTACACCTTC
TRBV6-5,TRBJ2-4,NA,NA,CASRLTDRSKNIQYF,TGTGCCAGCAGACTAACCGACAGGTCCAAAAACATTCAGTACTTC
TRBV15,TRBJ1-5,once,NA,CATSRDRTGTQPQHF,TGTGCCACCAGCAGAGATAGAACGGGGACGCAGCCCCAGCATTTT
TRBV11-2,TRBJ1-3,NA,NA,CASSLGGAPGNTIYF,TGTGCCAGCAGCTTAGGCGGGGCGCCTGGAAACACCATATATTTT
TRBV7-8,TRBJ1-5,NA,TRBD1,CASSLAGITGVYQPQHF,TGTGCCAGCAGCCTGGCAGGTATTACAGGGGTCTATCAGCCCCAGCATTTT
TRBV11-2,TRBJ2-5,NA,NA,CASSLGRDAEETQYF,TGTGCCAGCAGCTTGGGCCGGGACGCCGAAGAGACCCAGTACTTC
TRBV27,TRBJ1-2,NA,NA,CASSLSGSPNYYGYTF,TGTGCCAGCAGTTTATCGGGCAGTCCAAACTACTATGGCTACACCTTC
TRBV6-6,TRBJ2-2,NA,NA,CASSYPDVANTGELFF,TGTGCCAGCAGTTACCCGGACGTCGCGAACACCGGGGAGCTGTTTTTT
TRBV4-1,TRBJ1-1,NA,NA,CASSQERGNTEAFF,TGCGCCAGCAGCCAAGAACGGGGGAACACTGAAGCTTTCTTT
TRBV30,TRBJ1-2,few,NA,CAWNPSWGYTF,TGTGCCTGGAATCCCTCTTGGGGCTACACCTTC
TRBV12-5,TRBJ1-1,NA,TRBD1,CASADREGTEAFF,TGTGCTAGTGCTGACAGGGAGGGCACTGAAGCTTTCTTT
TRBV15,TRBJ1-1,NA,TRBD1,CATSNRGEGNTEAFF,TGTGCCACCAGCAACAGGGGGGAGGGAAACACTGAAGCTTTCTTT
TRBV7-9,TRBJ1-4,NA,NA,CASSFTSDSATNEKLFF,TGTGCCAGCAGCTTTACCTCCGACAGTGCAACTAATGAAAAACTGTTTTTT
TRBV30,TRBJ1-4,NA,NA,CAWSLPGINEKLFF,TGTGCCTGGAGCTTGCCGGGGATTAATGAAAAACTGTTTTTT
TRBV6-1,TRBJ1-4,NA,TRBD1,CASSRTGFSEKLFF,TGTGCCAGCAGTCGGACAGGGTTTAGTGAAAAACTGTTTTTT
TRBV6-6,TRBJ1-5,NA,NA,CASSGTSLSNQPQHF,TGTGCCAGCAGTGGAACCTCCCTTAGCAATCAGCCCCAGCATTTT
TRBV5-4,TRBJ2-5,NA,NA,CASSLGQQQETQYF,TGTGCCAGCAGCTTGGGACAGCAACAAGAGACCCAGTACTTC
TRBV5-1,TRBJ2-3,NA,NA,CASRYDIPPSDTQYF,TGCGCCAGCAGATACGACATCCCTCCTTCAGATACGCAGTATTTT
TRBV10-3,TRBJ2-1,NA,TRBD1,CAITGEDREYNEQFF,TGTGCCATCACCGGCGAGGACAGGGAGTACAATGAGCAGTTCTTC
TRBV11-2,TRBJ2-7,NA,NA,CASSSNHRDPVHEQYF,TGTGCCAGCAGCTCAAACCACCGGGACCCAGTGCACGAGCAGTACTTC
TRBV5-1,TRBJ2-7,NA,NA,CASSLVGGGGYEQYF,TGCGCCAGCAGCTTGGTAGGAGGGGGAGGCTACGAGCAGTACTTC
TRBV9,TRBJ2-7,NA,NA,CASSVEPRGEQYF,TGTGCCAGCAGCGTAGAGCCTCGGGGTGAGCAGTACTTC
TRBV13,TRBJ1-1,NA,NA,CASSLAGGDTEAFF,TGTGCCAGCAGCTTAGCGGGGGGAGACACTGAAGCTTTCTTT
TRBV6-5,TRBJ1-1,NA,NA,CASSPGRTEAFF,TGTGCCAGCAGTCCGGGTCGGACTGAAGCTTTCTTT
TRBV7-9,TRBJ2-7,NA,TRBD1,CASNKADRQREQYF,TGTGCCAGCAATAAGGCGGACAGGCAGAGAGAGCAGTACTTC
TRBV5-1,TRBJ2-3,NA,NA,CASSLAVLSTDTQYF,TGCGCCAGCAGCTTGGCGGTGTTGAGCACAGATACGCAGTATTTT
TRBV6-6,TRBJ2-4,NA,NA,CASSGPRGAKNIQYF,TGTGCCAGCAGTGGGCCGAGGGGAGCCAAAAACATTCAGTACTTC
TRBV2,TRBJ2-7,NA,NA,CASSLGSYEQYF,TGTGCCAGCAGCCTGGGGAGTTACGAGCAGTACTTC
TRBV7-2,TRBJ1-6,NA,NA,CASSPVGGTPLHF,TGTGCCAGCAGCCCCGTGGGGGGTACACCCCTCCACTTT
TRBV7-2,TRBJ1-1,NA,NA,CASSLTGVNTEAFF,TGTGCCAGCAGCTTGACAGGCGTGAACACTGAAGCTTTCTTT
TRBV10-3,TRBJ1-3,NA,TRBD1,CAISAGQPNSGNTIYF,TGTGCCATCAGTGCGGGACAGCCTAACTCTGGAAACACCATATATTTT
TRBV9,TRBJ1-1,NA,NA,CASSVASGGPGGAFF,TGTGCCAGCAGCGTAGCCTCGGGGGGGCCGGGAGGGGCTTTCTTT
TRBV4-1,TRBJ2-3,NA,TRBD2,CASSLTSGDTDTQYF,TGCGCCAGCAGCCTAACTAGCGGGGACACAGATACGCAGTATTTT
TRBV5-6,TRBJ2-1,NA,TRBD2,CASSALGGGGSYNEQFF,TGTGCCAGCAGCGCACTTGGCGGGGGGGGCTCCTACAATGAGCAGTTCTTC
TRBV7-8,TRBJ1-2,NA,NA,CASSLAANYGYTF,TGTGCCAGCAGCTTAGCAGCTAACTATGGCTACACCTTC
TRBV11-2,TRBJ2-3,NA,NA,CASSLDGKTDTQYF,TGTGCCAGCAGCTTAGACGGGAAGACGGATACGCAGTATTTT
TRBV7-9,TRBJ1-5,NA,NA,CASSLHGNSNQPQHF,TGTGCCAGCAGCTTACATGGTAATAGCAATCAGCCCCAGCATTTT